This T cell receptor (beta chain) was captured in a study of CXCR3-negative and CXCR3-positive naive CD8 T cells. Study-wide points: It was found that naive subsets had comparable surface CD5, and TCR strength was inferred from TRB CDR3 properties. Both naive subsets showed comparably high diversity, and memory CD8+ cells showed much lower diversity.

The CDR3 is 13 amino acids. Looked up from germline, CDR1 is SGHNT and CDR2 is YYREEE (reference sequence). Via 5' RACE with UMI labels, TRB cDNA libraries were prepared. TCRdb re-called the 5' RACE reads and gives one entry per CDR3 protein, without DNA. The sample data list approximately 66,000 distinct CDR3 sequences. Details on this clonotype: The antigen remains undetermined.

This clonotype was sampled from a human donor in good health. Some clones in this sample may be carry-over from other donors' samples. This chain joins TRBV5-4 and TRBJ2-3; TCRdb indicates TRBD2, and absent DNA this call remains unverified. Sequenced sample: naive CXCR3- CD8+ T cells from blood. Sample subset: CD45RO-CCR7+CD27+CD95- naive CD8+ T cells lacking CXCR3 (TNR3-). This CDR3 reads CASSLGVGTPQYF.